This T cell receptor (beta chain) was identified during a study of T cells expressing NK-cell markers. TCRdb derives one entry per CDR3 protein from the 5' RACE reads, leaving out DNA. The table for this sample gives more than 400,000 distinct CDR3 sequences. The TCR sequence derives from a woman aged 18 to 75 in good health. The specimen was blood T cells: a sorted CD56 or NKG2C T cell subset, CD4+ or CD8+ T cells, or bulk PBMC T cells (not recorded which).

The CDR3 spells CSARDASGPSIGTQYF. The V gene is TRBV20-1, the J gene TRBJ2-3; without DNA, the TCRdb call of TRBD2 cannot be checked. The germline V gene encodes CDR1 DFQATT and CDR2 SNEGSKA (reference sequence). This CDR3 spans 16 amino acids.